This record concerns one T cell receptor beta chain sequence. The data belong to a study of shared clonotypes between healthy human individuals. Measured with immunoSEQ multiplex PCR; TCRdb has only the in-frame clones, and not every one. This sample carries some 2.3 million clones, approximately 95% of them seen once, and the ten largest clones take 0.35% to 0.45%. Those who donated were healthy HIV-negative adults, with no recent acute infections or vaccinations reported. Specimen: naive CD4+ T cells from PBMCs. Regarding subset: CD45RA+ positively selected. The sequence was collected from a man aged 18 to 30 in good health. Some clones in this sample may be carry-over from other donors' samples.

The CDR3 sequence: CASSRGVAYNEQFF. The CDR3, as DNA: TGTGCCAGCAGCCGAGGGGTTGCCTACAATGAGCAGTTCTTC. The chain couples TRBV7-2 to TRBJ2-1; TRBD1 or TRBD2 may be the D gene (5 bases each). The CDR3 covers 14 residues. The V gene lost 5 bases and the J gene lost 2 bases, with 10 bases spanning the gap. Germline values: CDR1 SGHTA, CDR2 FQGNSA.